This T cell receptor (beta chain) was observed in a study of T cell repertoires in cytomegalovirus infection. On the study more broadly: An indication of both CMV infection and matching HLA type came from public TCR beta signatures.

General study results and limits: HLA-C-restricted TCR beta clonotypes specific for CMV led the ex vivo response.

This CDR3 comprises 14 residues. The V gene lost 0 bases and the J gene lost 2 bases, with 8 bases spanning the gap. The germline CDR1 and CDR2 sequences are MGHRA and YSYEKL. TCRdb fed the reads into MiXCR, producing one record per CDR3 protein. The repertoire consists of over 450,000 distinct CDR3 sequences, with around 11% occurring once and the leading ten covering about a tenth. Turning to this clonotype: Its antigen is unknown.

The receptor's source is a human donor in good health (CMV status not recorded). Some clones in this sample may be carry-over from other donors' samples. V and J are TRBV4-1 and TRBJ2-7, with D possibly TRBD1 on 5 matching bases. Sequencing input: PBMCs. The CDR3 loop reads CASSQDSGTYEQYF. The DNA of the CDR3 is TGCGCCAGCAGCCAAGATTCAGGGACCTACGAGCAGTACTTC.